Listed below are T cell receptor beta chains from one sample, sequenced in a study of T cells after posttransplantation cyclophosphamide. Some clones are missing from TCRdb's copy, which holds only in-frame ones; the method was immunoSEQ multiplex PCR. This sample comprises 30,000 to 50,000 clones, none seen once only. Material: PBMCs. The receptors originated from a woman in her forties or fifties in good health and a related stem cell transplant donor. Both conserved end residues are part of each CDR3. A D gene is named only where the DNA matches it firmly. Clone size, where shown, is once, few, many, or a class for clones that have expanded.

CDR3nt,CDR3aa,d_gene,j_gene,v_gene,abundance
TGTGCCTGGGATTCCACAGGGGCCCGACCAGTAGCGTATGGCTACACCTTC,CAWDSTGARPVAYGYTF,TRBD1,TRBJ1-2,TRBV30,few
TGTGCCAGCAGCTCAGGGGGTGGCGATGAGCAGTTCTTC,CASSSGGGDEQFF,TRBD1,TRBJ2-1,TRBV7-8,many
TGTGCCAGCAGCTCGGCGAATTTGGAGGGGATAAATGAAAAACTGTTTTTT,CASSSANLEGINEKLFF,-,TRBJ1-4,TRBV7-9,many
TGTGCCAGCAGTCAGCCCTACTCTTTACAGGGGAAGCTAGGCTATGGCTACACCTTC,CASSQPYSLQGKLGYGYTF,TRBD1,TRBJ1-2,TRBV28,many
TGCGCCAGCAGCCTACTTCCGGGGGTGGGTCAGCCCCAGCATTTT,CASSLLPGVGQPQHF,-,TRBJ1-5,TRBV5-1,many
TGTGCCAGCAGACCCGGGACAGGGGTCCCCGGCTACACCTTC,CASRPGTGVPGYTF,TRBD1,TRBJ1-2,TRBV7-2,many
TGTGCCAGCAGTTGGGACAGAAAAGGTCGCGGCTACACCTTC,CASSWDRKGRGYTF,TRBD1,TRBJ1-2,TRBV6-1,many
TGTGCCAGCAGCGGGGGACAGGGGGTATACCGGGAGCTGTTTTTT,CASSGGQGVYRELFF,TRBD1,TRBJ2-2,TRBV5-4,many
TGTGCCAGCAGCTCCCCAACTAATGAAAACCTGTTTTTT,CASSSPTNENLFF,-,TRBJ1-4,TRBV11-2,-
TGTGCCAGTAGTATCCCGTCCCGGGACAGGGGGCAAAGGCATGGCTACACCTTC,CASSIPSRDRGQRHGYTF,TRBD1,TRBJ1-2,TRBV19,many
TGTGCCAGCAGCCGAGGGGGGGCGGGACAGGGTGGGTATGGCTACACCTTC,CASSRGGAGQGGYGYTF,TRBD1,TRBJ1-2,TRBV27,many
TGTGCCAGCAAAACAGGGGGCCAGCCCCAGCATTTT,CASKTGGQPQHF,TRBD1,TRBJ1-5,TRBV6-6,many
TGTGCCAGCAGCGAGAGTAGCGGTCCCGCAGATACGCAGTATTTT,CASSESSGPADTQYF,-,TRBJ2-3,TRBV7-3,many
TGTGCCAGCAGTTTATCACAGGTGCACGGCGCTGAAGCTTTCTTT,CASSLSQVHGAEAFF,-,TRBJ1-1,TRBV28,many
TGTGCCAGCAGCTTCTCGATGGGACTAGCGGGGTTTGGGGCCAACGTCCTGACTTTC,CASSFSMGLAGFGANVLTF,TRBD2,TRBJ2-6,TRBV7-2,many
TGTGCCAGCAGTCGACAGTATGCAACTAATGAAAAACTGTTTTTT,CASSRQYATNEKLFF,-,TRBJ1-4,TRBV6-5,many
TGTGCCAGTAGCCGACAGGGGGCGAGTAATTCACCCCTCCACTTT,CASSRQGASNSPLHF,TRBD1,TRBJ1-6,TRBV19,many
TGTGCCAGCGAGATTGGTGCAGGAAACACCATATATTTT,CASEIGAGNTIYF,-,TRBJ1-3,TRBV28,many
TGTGCCAGCAGTCAAATGCCAGGCCCGAACACCGGGGAGCTGTTTTTT,CASSQMPGPNTGELFF,-,TRBJ2-2,TRBV2,many
TGTGCCAGCAGCTTACGTCCGGGGGGGTCAGCAGGAGATACGCAGTATTTT,CASSLRPGGSAGDTQYF,TRBD2,TRBJ2-3,TRBV7-2,many
TGTGCCAGCTCACCAACTCCCGGACAGGGGAACACCGGGGAGCTGTTTTTT,CASSPTPGQGNTGELFF,TRBD1,TRBJ2-2,TRBV18,many
TGTGCCAGCAGAAGCGCTCCGGGTGCCACAGATACGCAGTATTTT,CASRSAPGATDTQYF,-,TRBJ2-3,TRBV6-1,-
TGTGCCAGCCGGCTCGGGGGCTACGAGCAGTACTTC,CASRLGGYEQYF,-,TRBJ2-7,TRBV27,many
TGTGCCAGCGGGACCGGGACAGGGGGCACCGGGGAGCTGTTTTTT,CASGTGTGGTGELFF,TRBD1,TRBJ2-2,TRBV7-2,many
TGTGCCAGCAGCTTCCTGACAGGGGCCTACAATGAGCAGTTCTTC,CASSFLTGAYNEQFF,TRBD1,TRBJ2-1,TRBV7-2,-
TGTGCCAGCGGATCTAGCGGGCCCTCCTACGAGCAGTACTTC,CASGSSGPSYEQYF,TRBD2,TRBJ2-7,TRBV28,many
TGTGCCAGCATCGACAGGGGGCAAGGAAACACCATATATTTT,CASIDRGQGNTIYF,TRBD1,TRBJ1-3,TRBV6-1,few
TGTGCCAGCAGCTCTACGGACAGGCTATTCTCCTACGAGCAGTACTTC,CASSSTDRLFSYEQYF,TRBD1,TRBJ2-7,TRBV7-9,medium-sized
TGTGCCAGCAGCTTAGAATTCGGTAGGGAGAATGAGCAGTTCTTC,CASSLEFGRENEQFF,-,TRBJ2-1,TRBV11-3,few
TGTGCCACCTGCGGGGACCCAAACATAGAGACCCAGTACTTC,CATCGDPNIETQYF,-,TRBJ2-5,TRBV15,many
TGTGCCAGCAGCTTAGAGAACAGGCCGGGGAACACTGAAGCTTTCTTT,CASSLENRPGNTEAFF,-,TRBJ1-1,TRBV11-2,many
TGTGCCAGCAGTTCCAAGAAGGCAGGGGAAAACACCATATATTTT,CASSSKKAGENTIYF,-,TRBJ1-3,TRBV6-1,many
TGCGCCAGCAGCTTGGGACAGGGGACGATCTACGAGCAGTACTTC,CASSLGQGTIYEQYF,TRBD1,TRBJ2-7,TRBV5-1,many
TGTGCCACCAGCAGAGGGGACAGTATTAACTATGGCTACACCTTC,CATSRGDSINYGYTF,TRBD1,TRBJ1-2,TRBV15,many
TGTGCCAGCAGTTCTGACAGGGGGCGGAGCTACGAGCAGTACTTC,CASSSDRGRSYEQYF,TRBD1,TRBJ2-7,TRBV27,many
TGTGCTAGTGGTTCCGGGACTAGCGGGGGGACCTACAATGAGCAGTTCTTC,CASGSGTSGGTYNEQFF,TRBD2,TRBJ2-1,TRBV12-5,many
TGTGCCAGCAGTCCCCGGGACAGGGGGAGAGAAAAACTGTTTTTT,CASSPRDRGREKLFF,TRBD1,TRBJ1-4,TRBV28,-
TGTGCCAGCAGTTTCGGGGTGCGTAACTATGGCTACACCTTC,CASSFGVRNYGYTF,-,TRBJ1-2,TRBV28,many
TGTGCCAGCAGCTCGGACAGGGGGAACACTGAAGCTTTCTTT,CASSSDRGNTEAFF,TRBD1,TRBJ1-1,TRBV5-4,many
TGTGCCAGCTCACCAGTCAGGGGGGCGTATGGCTACACCTTC,CASSPVRGAYGYTF,TRBD1,TRBJ1-2,TRBV18,-
TGTGCCAGCAGAGGGACTAGCGGGGGGGCCTATGAGCAGTTCTTC,CASRGTSGGAYEQFF,TRBD2,TRBJ2-1,TRBV6-5,many
TGTGCCAGCAGCAACCAACAGGGAACGACAGATACGCAGTATTTT,CASSNQQGTTDTQYF,-,TRBJ2-3,TRBV7-2,many